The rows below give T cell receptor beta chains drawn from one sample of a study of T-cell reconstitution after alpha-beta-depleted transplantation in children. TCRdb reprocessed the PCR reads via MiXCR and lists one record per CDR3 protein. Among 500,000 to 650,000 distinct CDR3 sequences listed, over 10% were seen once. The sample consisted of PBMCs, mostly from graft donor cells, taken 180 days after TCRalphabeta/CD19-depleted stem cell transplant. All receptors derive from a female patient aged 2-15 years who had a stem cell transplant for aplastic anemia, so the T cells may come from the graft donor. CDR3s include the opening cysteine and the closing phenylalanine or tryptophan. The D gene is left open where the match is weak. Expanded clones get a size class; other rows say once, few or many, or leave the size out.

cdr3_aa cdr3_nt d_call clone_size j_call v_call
CRGDGRKNTGELFF TGCAGGGGGGATGGCAGGAAGAACACCGGGGAGCTGTTTTTT - many TRBJ2-2 TRBV29-1
CASSLVARGTDTQYF TGTGCCAGCAGCTTAGTAGCCAGAGGCACAGATACGCAGTATTTT - - TRBJ2-3 TRBV7-9
CASSSRRNTEAFF TGTGCCAGCAGCTCCAGGAGGAACACTGAAGCTTTCTTT - many TRBJ1-1 TRBV7-2
CASSLRTSLHEQFF TGTGCCAGCAGCTTAAGGACTAGCCTTCATGAGCAGTTCTTC TRBD2 - TRBJ2-1 TRBV11-3
CASSIEQGNTEAFF TGTGCCAGTAGTATTGAGCAGGGGAACACTGAAGCTTTCTTT - few TRBJ1-1 TRBV19
CASSLALVAGLQETQYF TGTGCCAGCAGCTTAGCCTTAGTAGCGGGTTTACAAGAGACCCAGTACTTC TRBD2 - TRBJ2-5 TRBV7-8
CATRDGNTEAFF TGTGCCACCAGGGACGGGAACACTGAAGCTTTCTTT - - TRBJ1-1 TRBV24-1
CATSDFTSSSYNEQFF TGTGCCACCAGTGATTTCACTTCAAGCTCCTACAATGAGCAGTTCTTC - few TRBJ2-1 TRBV24-1
CASSFGGKNEQYF TGTGCCAGCAGTTTTGGGGGGAAGAACGAGCAGTACTTC - few TRBJ2-7 TRBV12-3/TRBV12-4
CSAVALAGGSTDTQYF TGCAGTGCTGTGGCACTAGCGGGGGGTAGCACAGATACGCAGTATTTT TRBD2 few TRBJ2-3 TRBV20-1
CASSPRLAVVTDTQYF TGTGCCAGCAGCCCACGACTAGCGGTTGTCACAGATACGCAGTATTTT TRBD2 few TRBJ2-3 TRBV14
CASSVVDSPANQPQHF TGTGCCAGCAGTGTCGTGGACAGTCCGGCAAATCAGCCCCAGCATTTT - few TRBJ1-5 TRBV28
CASRPAGLAGEHSYNEQFF TGTGCCAGCAGGCCTGCTGGACTAGCGGGAGAACACTCCTACAATGAGCAGTTCTTC TRBD2 few TRBJ2-1 TRBV11-2
CASSFGTANYGYTF TGTGCCAGCAGTTTCGGGACAGCCAACTATGGCTACACCTTC TRBD1 - TRBJ1-2 TRBV28
CASSPLGTSEETQYF TGTGCCAGCTCACCACTAGGGACTAGCGAGGAGACCCAGTACTTC TRBD2 few TRBJ2-5 TRBV18
CASRGGTEANEQFF TGTGCCAGCAGAGGAGGGACAGAAGCCAATGAGCAGTTCTTC - - TRBJ2-1 TRBV11-2
CASSYSRLAGRRNEQFF TGTGCCAGCAGTTACTCCCGACTAGCGGGACGACGTAATGAGCAGTTCTTC TRBD2 few TRBJ2-1 TRBV6-2/TRBV6-3
CASSLLSGRTEAFF TGCGCCAGCAGCTTGTTATCGGGCAGGACTGAAGCTTTCTTT - few TRBJ1-1 TRBV5-1
CASTRRRYGYTF TGTGCCAGCACCCGTAGGCGCTATGGCTACACCTTC - few TRBJ1-2 TRBV12-3/TRBV12-4
CASTKYEDTQYF TGTGCCAGCACCAAGTATGAAGATACGCAGTATTTT - few TRBJ2-3 TRBV9
CATNTGGAEAFF TGTGCCACCAACACCGGAGGCGCTGAAGCTTTCTTT - - TRBJ1-1 TRBV15
CSARGALAPVAQYF TGCAGTGCTAGGGGGGCCTTGGCCCCCGTGGCCCAGTACTTC - - TRBJ2-5 TRBV20-1
CASSGAQGLGGYTF TGTGCCAGCAGTGGGGCACAGGGATTAGGTGGCTACACCTTC - - TRBJ1-2 TRBV2
CASSSHALAGSTDTQYF TGTGCCAGCAGTTCACACGCCTTAGCGGGGAGCACAGATACGCAGTATTTT TRBD2 many TRBJ2-3 TRBV28
CATSTRTSGRAYTGELFF TGTGCCACCAGCACCCGGACTAGCGGGAGGGCCTACACCGGGGAGCTGTTTTTT TRBD2 few TRBJ2-2 TRBV15
CASSPPGLAGGGEQFF TGTGCCAGCTCACCACCCGGACTAGCGGGAGGTGGTGAGCAGTTCTTC TRBD2 - TRBJ2-1 TRBV18
CASSELGTDTQYF TGTGCCAGCAGTGAACTGGGCACAGATACGCAGTATTTT - many TRBJ2-3 TRBV25-1
CASSAKLTMAGMNTEAFF TGTGCCAGTAGTGCCAAGCTTACCATGGCCGGCATGAACACTGAAGCTTTCTTT - once TRBJ1-1 TRBV19
CASSPTSGPSYEQYF TGTGCCAGCAGTCCTACTAGCGGACCCTCCTACGAGCAGTACTTC TRBD2 once TRBJ2-7 TRBV28
CASTGRGPNYGYTF TGTGCCAGTACCGGCAGGGGACCTAACTATGGCTACACCTTC - - TRBJ1-2 TRBV19
CSAGSRGRVPIQETQYF TGCAGTGCTGGATCCAGGGGGCGGGTGCCGATACAAGAGACCCAGTACTTC TRBD1 few TRBJ2-5 TRBV20-1
CASSFPELPGANVLTF TGCGCCAGCAGCTTTCCCGAGCTCCCTGGGGCCAACGTCCTGACTTTC - few TRBJ2-6 TRBV5-1
CSALAGGGQETQYF TGCAGTGCTCTAGCGGGAGGGGGACAAGAGACCCAGTACTTC TRBD2 - TRBJ2-5 TRBV20-1
CASSYPPVPLRMNTEAFF TGTGCCAGCAGTTATCCCCCTGTCCCACTCCGCATGAACACTGAAGCTTTCTTT - - TRBJ1-1 TRBV6-2/TRBV6-3
CASSFPPWGVNGYTF TGTGCCAGCAGTTTTCCCCCGTGGGGGGTAAACGGCTACACCTTC - - TRBJ1-2 TRBV12-3/TRBV12-4
CASSILAGEDTQYF TGTGCCAGTAGTATACTAGCGGGAGAAGATACGCAGTATTTT TRBD2 - TRBJ2-3 TRBV19
CASSLIGSPYEQYF TGTGCCAGCAGCTTAATCGGGAGCCCCTACGAGCAGTACTTC - few TRBJ2-7 TRBV7-9
CASSQDLASNYGYTF TGTGCCAGCAGCCAAGACCTCGCCTCTAACTATGGCTACACCTTC - few TRBJ1-2 TRBV4-2
CAISDRGGELFF TGTGCCATCAGCGACAGGGGCGGGGAGCTGTTTTTT TRBD1 - TRBJ2-2 TRBV10-3
CSVELRDRADYEQYF TGCAGCGTTGAGCTCCGGGACAGGGCGGATTACGAGCAGTACTTC TRBD1 - TRBJ2-7 TRBV29-1
CASSTGLGNTIYF TGTGCCAGCAGTACCGGGCTTGGAAACACCATATATTTT - few TRBJ1-3 TRBV28
CSVRTGDGTDTQYF TGCAGCGTTCGTACAGGGGACGGCACAGATACGCAGTATTTT TRBD1 few TRBJ2-3 TRBV29-1
CASSTGHHNSPLHF TGTGCCAGCTCCACGGGACACCATAATTCACCCCTCCACTTT - few TRBJ1-6 TRBV18
CASSYPGTGAGELFF TGTGCCAGCAGTTACCCCGGGACAGGTGCCGGGGAGCTGTTTTTT TRBD1 - TRBJ2-2 TRBV28
CASSFARTSGRGLYEQYF TGTGCCAGCAGCTTCGCTCGGACTAGCGGGAGGGGGCTCTACGAGCAGTACTTC TRBD2 few TRBJ2-7 TRBV11-1
CASSLPAQREDFHNEQFF TGCGCCAGCAGCCTACCCGCTCAACGGGAGGACTTCCACAATGAGCAGTTCTTC TRBD2 many TRBJ2-1 TRBV5-1
CSVEVGGPFDEQFF TGCAGCGTTGAGGTGGGAGGGCCGTTCGATGAGCAGTTCTTC TRBD2 few TRBJ2-1 TRBV29-1
CSYSSTPGGTDTQYF TGCAGTTACTCTAGTACACCGGGCGGCACAGATACGCAGTATTTT - - TRBJ2-3 TRBV20-1
CASSLIGGRPYNEQFF TGTGCCAGCAGCTTAATTGGCGGGAGGCCATACAATGAGCAGTTCTTC TRBD2 once TRBJ2-1 TRBV11-3
CASSFWTGRMNTEAFF TGTGCCAGCAGCTTTTGGACAGGGAGGATGAACACTGAAGCTTTCTTT TRBD1 few TRBJ1-1 TRBV7-2
CASSHQLDNEQFF TGTGCCAGCAGTCATCAACTAGACAATGAGCAGTTCTTC - - TRBJ2-1 TRBV6-2/TRBV6-3
CSARDGGGTSASQYF TGCAGTGCTAGAGACGGGGGGGGGACCTCGGCGTCCCAGTACTTC TRBD2 few TRBJ2-5 TRBV20-1
CSAVSGLTSIYEQYF TGCAGCGCTGTGAGCGGACTGACTAGTATCTACGAGCAGTACTTC - many TRBJ2-7 TRBV29-1
CASSLTYYNEQFF TGCGCCAGCAGCTTGACCTACTACAATGAGCAGTTCTTC - - TRBJ2-1 TRBV5-1
CASAPGSQETQYF TGTGCCAGCGCGCCAGGGTCACAAGAGACCCAGTACTTC - - TRBJ2-5 TRBV11-3
CASSDYTGELFF TGTGCCAGCAGTGACTACACCGGGGAGCTGTTTTTT - many TRBJ2-2 TRBV6-1
CASSQSSGSTDTQYF TGCGCCAGCAGCCAAAGTTCCGGCAGCACAGATACGCAGTATTTT - many TRBJ2-3 TRBV4-3
CASSLRASGNTIYF TGTGCCAGCAGCTTAAGGGCCTCCGGAAACACCATATATTTT - - TRBJ1-3 TRBV7-2
CASSPGTNTDTQYF TGTGCCAGCAGTCCGGGAACTAACACAGATACGCAGTATTTT - many TRBJ2-3 TRBV12-3/TRBV12-4
CASSQDRNSPLHF TGTGCCAGCTCTCAGGACAGGAATTCACCCCTCCACTTT TRBD1 few TRBJ1-6 TRBV18